The next 20 T cell receptor beta chains were all read from a single sample in a study of T cells in Graves' hyperthyroidism and ophthalmopathy. From RNA transcripts, TCR beta CDR3 regions were amplified. TCR CDR3 regions were first amplified by RT-PCR with HTBI primers. TCRdb reprocessed the multiplex PCR reads via MiXCR and lists one record per CDR3 protein. The sample contains roughly 570,000 distinct CDR3 sequences, roughly 14% of which appear only once. Sequencing used blood. The source of these receptors is a young woman with Graves' hyperthyroidism.

The rearrangement links TRBV30 to TRBJ1-5, with TRBD1 as a possible D gene (6 bases). Trimming left V 3 bases short and J 5 bases short, with 17 bases between. The CDR3 has 15 residues. The germline gives CDR1 GTSNPN, CDR2 SVGIG (reference sequence). The CDR3 region is CAWSLGTIYYQPQHF. For the CDR3, the DNA is TGTGCCTGGAGCCTCGGGACAATTTATTATCAGCCCCAGCATTTT.

With respect to this clonotype: One end of the junction is discordant with germline, which a read error may explain. V is TRBV12-3 or TRBV12-4 and J is TRBJ2-2; D perhaps matches TRBD2 (6 bases). CDR3 length: 16 residues. Written as DNA, the CDR3 is TGTGTCAGCACCGCAGGGACTTTTCTTGAAACCGGGGAGCTGTTTTTT. Amino acids: CVSTAGTFLETGELFF.

This clonotype was counted many times. The chain joins TRBV7-6 to TRBJ2-1; 9 bases map to TRBD2. Germline values: CDR1 SGHVS, CDR2 FNYEAQ. The CDR3 sequence is 15 residues long. V lost 5 bases and J lost 2; bases outside the gene matches: 4. Here the CDR3 reads CASSISGSAYNEQFF. The CDR3 coding sequence is TGTGCCAGCAGCATTAGCGGGAGCGCCTACAATGAGCAGTTCTTC.

This clonotype was observed a handful of times. The chain recombines TRBV6-1 with TRBJ2-3; the match to TRBD2 covers 13 bases. The CDR3 covers 16 residues. The ends lost 5 bases at V and 5 bases at J; junction bases unmatched: 7. Germline values: CDR1 MNHNS, CDR2 SASEGT. CDR3: CASSSTGLAGEDTQYF. As DNA, the CDR3 is TGTGCCAGCAGTTCGACAGGACTAGCGGGAGAAGATACGCAGTATTTT.

This clonotype was counted at least ten times. The chain couples TRBV7-2 to TRBJ2-2; D is unresolved. The CDR3 sequence is 14 residues long. Germline V gene lookup returns CDR1 SGHTA and CDR2 FQGNSA. The ends were cut back, 2 bases at V and 7 bases at J, with 11 bases in the middle. The CDR3 DNA follows: TGTGCCAGCAGCTTACAAGTGGCGAGCGGGGAGCTGTTTTTT. This sequence encodes CASSLQVASGELFF. The full variable domain, its missing parts supplied by reference TRBV7-2 and TRBJ2-2, is GAGVSQSPSNKVTEKGKDVELRCDPISGHTALYWYRQSLGQGLEFLIYFQGNSAPDKSGLPSDRFSAERTGGSVSTLTIQRTQQEDSAVYLCASSLQVASGELFFGEGSRLTVL.

This clonotype was counted ten times or more. V is TRBV5-5 and J is TRBJ1-2, with D uncertain. V lost 6 bases, J lost 4 bases, and 16 bases lay in between. Germline V gene sequence: CDR1 SGHKS, CDR2 YYEKEE (reference sequence). The length of the CDR3 is 14 residues. The CDR3 DNA sequence: TGTGCCAGCACCCTAGGGCAGGTCCGCTATGGCTACACCTTC. It yields the protein CASTLGQVRYGYTF.

This clonotype was seen a few times. This chain links TRBV27 with TRBJ2-3; TRBD2 matches 8 bases. J lost 6 bases, V lost 9 bases, and 11 bases had no gene match. CDR3 length: 14 amino acids. Germline V lookup: CDR1 MNHEY, CDR2 SMNVEV (reference sequence). The CDR3 loop reads CASQTSVEVDTQYF. As DNA, the CDR3 is TGTGCCAGTCAGACTAGCGTTGAGGTCGATACGCAGTATTTT.

Many counts were recorded for this clonotype. The chain employs TRBV7-2 and TRBJ2-7; a possible D gene is TRBD2 (5 bases). V lost 5 bases, J lost 2 bases, and 13 bases lay in between. Germline CDR1 and CDR2: SGHTA and FQGNSA. The CDR3 is made up of 14 amino acids. The CDR3 nucleotides are TGTGCCAGCAGCACGGACTTCTCAACCTACGAGCAGTACTTC. Encoded protein: CASSTDFSTYEQYF.

V is TRBV6-2 or TRBV6-3 and J is TRBJ1-5; possible D gene TRBD1, 5 bases. V lost 6 bases, J lost 5 bases, and 14 bases lay in between. Germline V gene data show CDR1 as MNHEY and CDR2 as SVGEGT. The CDR3 consists of 14 residues. CDR3 region: CASRHGQGHQPQHF. The DNA for the CDR3 is TGTGCCAGCAGGCACGGCCAGGGCCATCAGCCCCAGCATTTT.

This clonotype came up many times. The chain combines TRBV7-3 with TRBJ2-6; D is unclear. Germline CDR1 SGHTA, CDR2 FQGTGA. CDR3 length equals 16 residues. V dropped 0 bases and J dropped 1 base, with 7 bases sitting between them. This CDR3 reads CASSLTLGSGANVLTF. The CDR3 bases are TGTGCCAGCAGCTTAACGTTGGGGTCTGGGGCCAACGTCCTGACTTTC.

Of note for this clonotype: A read error is possible here, since a much larger clone lies one base away. No conserved phenylalanine or tryptophan is present at the end of the CDR3, so a read error is the likely explanation. J is TRBJ1-1 and V is TRBV27; no clear D. Germline-derived CDR1 and CDR2 are MNHEY and SMNVEV (reference sequence). The V gene lost 3 bases and the J gene lost 2 bases, with 4 bases spanning the gap. This CDR3 has 12 residues. Written as DNA, the CDR3 is TGTGCCAGCAGTTTCGATAACACTGAAGCTTTCCTT. This sequence encodes CASSFDNTEAFL.

This clonotype appeared many times. The V call is TRBV3-1, the J call TRBJ1-1; D gene ambiguous. The V gene's germline CDR1 is LGHDT and CDR2 YNNKEL (reference sequence). Trimming took off 1 base at V and 1 base at J, with 7 bases between the two ends. The CDR3 sequence is 14 residues long. CDR3 region: CASSQVWANTEAFF. CDR3 bases: TGTGCCAGCAGCCAAGTGTGGGCGAACACTGAAGCTTTCTTT.

This clonotype was detected many times. This chain uses TRBV3-1 with TRBJ2-4, with 7 bases matching TRBD1. The germline V gene has CDR1 LGHDT and CDR2 YNNKEL (reference sequence). Trimming removed 6 bases from V and 0 bases from J; junction bases left unmatched: 8. This CDR3 is 16 amino acids long. The CDR3 DNA reads as TGTGCCAGCAGACCGGGACAGTTGAAAGCCAAAAACATTCAGTACTTC. Protein product: CASRPGQLKAKNIQYF.

This clonotype has ten or more counts. This sequence joins TRBV20-1 and TRBJ2-7; TRBD2 aligns across 13 bases. Trimming cost V 2 bases and J 2 bases; bases outside gene matches: 3. The CDR3 totals 15 residues. Germline CDR1 is DFQATT and CDR2 is SNEGSKA (reference sequence). As DNA, the CDR3 is TGCAGTGCTAGATCCGGGACTAGCGGGGCCTACGAGCAGTACTTC. Amino acids: CSARSGTSGAYEQYF.

The chain carries TRBV4-1 and TRBJ1-2; 7 bases fit TRBD1. CDR1 and CDR2 from the germline V gene are MGHRA and YSYEKL. The CDR3 runs to 14 residues. Trimming at V came to 1 base and at J to 8 bases, leaving 7 bases not matched to a gene. The chain's CDR3 is CASSQAQTGSGYTF. DNA for the CDR3: TGCGCCAGCAGCCAAGCCCAGACAGGGAGCGGCTACACCTTC.

V usage is TRBV6-2 or TRBV6-3 and J usage is TRBJ2-5; D uncertain. Trimming cost V 6 bases and J 3 bases, with 11 bases left between them. Germline assignment: CDR1 MNHEY and CDR2 SVGEGT. The CDR3 contains 13 residues. The CDR3 loop reads CASRLDSEETQYF. Written as DNA, the CDR3 is TGTGCCAGCAGGCTAGACTCTGAAGAGACCCAGTACTTC.

This clonotype has a handful of counts. V is TRBV9 and J is TRBJ1-5; D not certain. V shed 3 bases and J shed 5 bases, with 12 bases lying between them. Germline loops: CDR1 SGDLS, CDR2 YYNGEE. The CDR3 loop spans 14 amino acids. The CDR3 coding sequence is TGTGCCAGCAGCGGAGGGATGAGAGATCAGCCCCAGCATTTT. The encoded protein is CASSGGMRDQPQHF.

The table lists this clonotype with a few counts. The rearrangement links TRBV19 to TRBJ1-4, with 7 bases fitting TRBD1. V lost 5 bases to trimming and J lost 5 bases; unmatched junction nucleotides: 11. The CDR3 is 16 residues long. Germline CDR1 is LNHDA and CDR2 is SQIVND (reference sequence). This CDR3 is CASSVDRPFRNEKLFF. CDR3 DNA sequence: TGTGCCAGTAGTGTGGACAGGCCGTTCAGGAATGAAAAACTGTTTTTT.

This chain connects TRBV28 to TRBJ2-1, with TRBD2 matching over 11 bases. V trimming: 6 bases; J trimming: 7 bases; junction bases outside the gene matches: 2. This CDR3 has 13 amino acids. Per the germline V gene, CDR1 is MDHEN and CDR2 is SYDVKM. CDR3 DNA: TGTGCCAGCAGCGCTAGCGGGAGGAATGAGCAGTTCTTC. Residues: CASSASGRNEQFF. The variable domain in full, completed from reference TRBV28 and TRBJ2-1, reads DVKVTQSSRYLVKRTGEKVFLECVQDMDHENMFWYRQDPGLGLRLIYFSYDVKMKEKGDIPEGYSVSREKKERFSLILESASTNQTSMYLCASSASGRNEQFFGPGTRLTVL.

Worth noting for this clonotype: A much larger clone lies one base from this, so it may be a read error. This chain joins TRBV6-2 or TRBV6-3 and TRBJ1-1; TRBD1 matches 8 bases. CDR1 is MNHEY, CDR2 SVGEGT, per germline. The CDR3 runs to 15 residues. CDR3 bases: TGTACCAGCAGTAAGCAGGGGGCGGGGTACACTGAAGCTTTCTTT. Translation gives CTSSKQGAGYTEAFF.